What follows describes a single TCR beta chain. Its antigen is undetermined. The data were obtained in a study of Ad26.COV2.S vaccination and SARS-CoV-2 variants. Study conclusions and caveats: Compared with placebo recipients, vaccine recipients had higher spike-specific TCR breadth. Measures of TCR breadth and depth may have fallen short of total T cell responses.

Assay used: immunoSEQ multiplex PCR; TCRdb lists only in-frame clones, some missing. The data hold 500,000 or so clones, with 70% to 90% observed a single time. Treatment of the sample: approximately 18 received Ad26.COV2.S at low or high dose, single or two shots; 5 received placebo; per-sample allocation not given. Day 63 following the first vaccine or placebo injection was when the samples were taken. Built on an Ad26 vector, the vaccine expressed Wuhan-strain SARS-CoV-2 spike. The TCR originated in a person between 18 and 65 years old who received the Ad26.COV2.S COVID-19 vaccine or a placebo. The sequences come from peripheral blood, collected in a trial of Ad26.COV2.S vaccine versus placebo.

CDR3 sequence: CASSRRSSSGNTIYF. The CDR3, as DNA: TGTGCCAGCAGCCGCCGATCATCCTCTGGAAACACCATATATTTT. The V call is TRBV7-2, the J call TRBJ1-3; D is uncertain. This CDR3 has 15 amino acids. Germline V lookup: CDR1 SGHTA, CDR2 FQGNSA. Trimming took off 5 bases at V and 0 bases at J, with 11 bases between the two ends.